This T cell receptor (beta chain) derives from a study of T-cell memory formation after mild COVID-19. One entry per CDR3 protein, called by TCRdb with MiXCR from the 5' RACE reads. The data contain approximately 400,000 distinct CDR3 sequences, roughly 18% of them singletons. CDR3 length: 16 residues. Trimming cost V 3 bases and J 1 base; bases outside gene matches: 7. Germline-derived CDR1 and CDR2 are SGHTA and FQGNSA. There are a few counts of this clonotype. Sequenced input: PBMCs or a T cell subset sorted from them (not recorded which). The chain employs TRBV7-2 and TRBJ2-3; TRBD2 matches at 7 bases. The source of this sequence is a man younger than 35 who had mild COVID-19 (a few samples of this study predate the infection). Cell type and time point are not known. The CDR3 reads CASSLGRGVRTDTQYF. In nucleotides, the CDR3 is TGTGCCAGCAGCTTGGGACGGGGGGTCCGCACAGATACGCAGTATTTT.